This TCR beta chain comes out of a study of blood T cell repertoires in COVID-19. Study at large: COVID-19 samples collected from the United States, Italy and Spain covered acute and convalescent phases. In each case, the material was cDNA or gDNA derived from T cells, B-cell-depleted T cells, or PBMCs.

Profiled with immunoSEQ multiplex PCR; TCRdb holds only in-frame clones, not every one. The table has fewer than 350,000 clones, 70% to 90% seen once. Seattle patients were enrolled during active infection and followed longitudinally. The source of this sequence is a woman in her 30s with COVID-19, enrolled during active disease. Sequencing used peripheral blood.

CDR3 sequence reads: CASRDSLDYEQYF. CDR3 coding DNA: TGTGCCAGCAGAGACAGTCTCGACTACGAGCAGTACTTC. V and J are TRBV12-3 or TRBV12-4 and TRBJ2-7, with a possible D match to TRBD1 (5 bases). The CDR3 consists of 13 residues. Between the trimmed V and J ends, which lost 6 bases and 3 bases, there was a span of 12 bases.